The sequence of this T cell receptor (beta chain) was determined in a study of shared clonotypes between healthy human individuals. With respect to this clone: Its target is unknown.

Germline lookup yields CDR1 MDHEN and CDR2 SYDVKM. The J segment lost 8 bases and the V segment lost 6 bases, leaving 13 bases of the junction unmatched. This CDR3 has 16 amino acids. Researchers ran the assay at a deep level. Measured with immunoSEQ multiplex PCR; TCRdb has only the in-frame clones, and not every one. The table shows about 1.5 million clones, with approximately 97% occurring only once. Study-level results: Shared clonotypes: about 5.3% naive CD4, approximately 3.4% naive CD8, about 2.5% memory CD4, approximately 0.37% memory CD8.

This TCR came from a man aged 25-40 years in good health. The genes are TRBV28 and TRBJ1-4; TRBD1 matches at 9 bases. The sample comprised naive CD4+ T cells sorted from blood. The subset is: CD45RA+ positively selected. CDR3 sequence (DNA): TGTGCCAGCAGCCGTTGGACAGGGGAGGAAGAAGAAAAACTGTTTTTT. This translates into CASSRWTGEEEEKLFF. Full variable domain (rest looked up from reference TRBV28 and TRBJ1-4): DVKVTQSSRYLVKRTGEKVFLECVQDMDHENMFWYRQDPGLGLRLIYFSYDVKMKEKGDIPEGYSVSREKKERFSLILESASTNQTSMYLCASSRWTGEEEEKLFFGSGTQLSVL.